A selection of T cell receptor beta chains follows, all from one sample in a study of cytomegalovirus exposure and HLA in healthy donors. Only in-frame clones appear in the TCRdb table, and some are missing; sequencing was by immunoSEQ multiplex PCR. Its table lists 150,000 to 200,000 clones. The specimen sequenced was PBMCs. The origin of the receptors is a man aged 30 to 39 in good health and CMV-seronegative. The CDR3 runs from the conserved cysteine through the conserved F or W. Each record gives: V gene, J gene, D gene, CDR3 DNA, CDR3 protein. The D gene is left open where the match is weak.

TRBV19,TRBJ1-5,-,TGTGCCAGTAGTATAGTTGGGGACTCCAGTGGGCAGCCCCAGCATTTT,CASSIVGDSSGQPQHF
TRBV4-1,TRBJ2-5,-,TGCGCCAGCAGCCAAGATCGCTTCACGGTATCAAACCAAGAGACCCAGTACTTC,CASSQDRFTVSNQETQYF
TRBV5-4,TRBJ1-1,-,TGTGCCAGCAGCTGGTTGGACAGATTGAACACTGAAGCTTTCTTT,CASSWLDRLNTEAFF
TRBV7-2,TRBJ2-1,-,TGTGCCAGCAGCTTTTGGGTAGCGGTTACCTCCTACAATGAGCAGTTCTTC,CASSFWVAVTSYNEQFF
TRBV5-1,TRBJ2-1,-,TGCGCCAGCAGCCCCGGGACGCAGGGGAATGAGCAGTTCTTC,CASSPGTQGNEQFF
TRBV30,TRBJ1-2,TRBD1,TGTGCCTGGAGTACCCCCGGGACAGGTCTCGGTGGCTACACCTTC,CAWSTPGTGLGGYTF
TRBV19,TRBJ2-7,TRBD1,TGTGCCAGCGCCCGGGACAGAAACTACGAGCAGTACTTC,CASARDRNYEQYF
TRBV18,TRBJ2-5,-,TGTGCCAGCTCCCCCCTGGGGCAGGGGGGCCCAGAGACCCAGTACTTC,CASSPLGQGGPETQYF
TRBV4-2,TRBJ2-3,-,TGTGCCGGCAGCCCTCGGGGGACGAGCACAGATACGCAGTATTTT,CAGSPRGTSTDTQYF
TRBV7-6,TRBJ2-3,-,TGTGCCAGCAGCCCAGCGGTAGGAGGGAGTTATAGCACAGATACGCAGTATTTT,CASSPAVGGSYSTDTQYF
TRBV25-1,TRBJ1-2,-,TGTGCCAGCAGTGAGAATTCAGGGCCCCATAACTATGGCTACACCTTC,CASSENSGPHNYGYTF
TRBV5-6,TRBJ1-2,-,TGTGCCAGCAGCGAAAACAGGGTTTATGGCTACACCTTC,CASSENRVYGYTF
TRBV5-1,TRBJ1-2,-,TGCGCCAGCAGCTTGGGTGGGGGCGCGCGTGGCTACACCTTC,CASSLGGGARGYTF
TRBV19,TRBJ1-2,TRBD1,TGTGCGAAGACAGGGTGGCCCCTTTCGGGTGGCTACACCTTC,CAKTGWPLSGGYTF
TRBV5-1,TRBJ2-3,TRBD2,TGCGCCAGCAGGAGACTAGCGGGATTTAGCACAGATACGCAGTATTTT,CASRRLAGFSTDTQYF
TRBV28,TRBJ2-5,-,TGTGCCAGCAGTGAGTCCGTCCTCAACCGAGTGACCCAGTACTTC,CASSESVLNRVTQYF